This is a list of T cell receptor beta chains from one sample in a study of T-cell memory formation after mild COVID-19. TCRdb reanalysed the 5' RACE reads using MiXCR and keeps one entry per CDR3 protein. The sample contains some 190,000 distinct CDR3 sequences, around 15% of which appear only once. The sample taken for sequencing was PBMCs or a T cell subset sorted from them (not recorded which). These receptors originate from an adult woman who had mild COVID-19 (a few samples of this study predate the infection). Cell type and time point are not known. Each CDR3 is given with its conserved first and last residue. Each record gives: clone size, V gene, CDR3 protein. Rows give clone size only sometimes, using once, few, many, or a class for an expanded clone.

size: few
V: TRBV6-2/TRBV6-3
CDR3: CASSYQPSSYEQYF

size: -
V: TRBV20-1
CDR3: CSARTGARYGYTF

size: -
V: TRBV12-3/TRBV12-4
CDR3: CASSLRLGVGQSYNEQFF

size: -
V: TRBV20-1
CDR3: CSALRTLNTEAFF

size: few
V: TRBV7-2
CDR3: CASIAGSPGQNIQYF

size: -
V: TRBV12-3/TRBV12-4
CDR3: CASSLGTAGANVLTF

size: -
V: TRBV6-5
CDR3: CAAFGGGGTGELFF

size: few
V: TRBV28
CDR3: CASSSGQLVSTDTQYF

size: -
V: TRBV27
CDR3: CASSPESPPYNEQFF

size: -
V: TRBV5-1
CDR3: CASSFGGRREQYF

size: few
V: TRBV11-2
CDR3: CASSPYYLSTGPGGQYF

size: few
V: TRBV28
CDR3: CASSLAWSSYNEQFF

size: -
V: TRBV12-3/TRBV12-4
CDR3: CASSVRDGELFF

size: many
V: TRBV12-3/TRBV12-4
CDR3: CASSSGQGRQETQYF

size: -
V: TRBV19
CDR3: CASSPQWNTEAFF

size: many
V: TRBV10-3
CDR3: CAISEQGSNYGYTF

size: -
V: TRBV15
CDR3: CATSRDGYEKLFF

size: many
V: TRBV20-1
CDR3: CSASGGVWSYEQYF

size: few
V: TRBV25-1
CDR3: CASSEEGPNQPQHF

size: few
V: TRBV5-1
CDR3: CASSLRGGRSHYEQYF

size: -
V: TRBV12-3/TRBV12-4
CDR3: CASTPGGEQFF

size: few
V: TRBV20-1
CDR3: CSATGSSGVDTQYF

size: -
V: TRBV5-1
CDR3: CASSWKTSGRSYNEQFF

size: many
V: TRBV29-1
CDR3: CSVDGPTSGRGYNEQFF

size: few
V: TRBV12-3/TRBV12-4
CDR3: CASSLAPDRARYTF